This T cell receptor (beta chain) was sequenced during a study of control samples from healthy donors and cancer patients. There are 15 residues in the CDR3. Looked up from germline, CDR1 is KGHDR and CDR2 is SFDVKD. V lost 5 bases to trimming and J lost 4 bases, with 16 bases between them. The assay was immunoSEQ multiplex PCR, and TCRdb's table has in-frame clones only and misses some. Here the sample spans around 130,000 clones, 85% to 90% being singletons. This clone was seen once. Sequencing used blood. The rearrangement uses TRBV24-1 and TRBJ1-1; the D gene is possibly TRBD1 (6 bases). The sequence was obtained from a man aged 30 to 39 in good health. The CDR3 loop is CATSASGGRSTEAFF. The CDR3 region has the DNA TGTGCCACCAGTGCCTCGGGGGGGCGAAGCACTGAAGCTTTCTTT.